This T cell receptor beta chain is drawn from a study of CD8 T cells in ankylosing spondylitis. This clonotype was detected many times. TCRdb used MiXCR to reprocess the 5' RACE reads, holding one entry per CDR3 protein. The sample contains about 69,000 distinct CDR3 sequences, less than 6% of which appear only once. There are 13 residues in the CDR3. Trimming cost V 7 bases and J 1 base; bases outside gene matches: 3. Germline V gene sequence: CDR1 DFQATT, CDR2 SNEGSKA (reference sequence). The chain links TRBV20-1 to TRBJ1-1; 10 bases line up with TRBD1. The sequence came from a male donor with ankylosing spondylitis or in good health (not recorded which). Sequences were obtained from blood, either unsorted or a sorted T cell fraction (not recorded which). Written as DNA, the CDR3 is TGCAGTGGGACAGGGGGTTCGAACACTGAAGCTTTCTTT. It codes for CSGTGGSNTEAFF.